The entry that follows covers one T cell receptor (beta chain) sequence. The antigen remains unidentified. An end of the junction does not agree with germline; a read error may underlie this. This sample is part of a study of shared clonotypes between healthy human individuals. Findings and caveats of the study: Relative to their counterparts shared across all four donors, non-shared clonotypes exhibited diminished generation probabilities. An anticipated effect of sequencing depth on clonotype sharing among donors was recognized.

In germline, CDR1 is ENHRY, CDR2 SYGVKD. The CDR3 covers 12 residues. Subsets obtained from CD4+ cells comprised CD45RA+ naive and CD45RA-negative memory cells. Generated by immunoSEQ multiplex PCR, the TCRdb table keeps only in-frame clones and is missing some. The data show over a million clones, around 98.5% seen once. The sequenced sample was naive CD4+ T cells sorted from blood. Noted subset: CD45RA+ positively selected. The rearrangement joins TRBV10-3 to TRBJ2-7; D call uncertain. The TCR comes from a young man in good health. CDR3 region: CAISEDGGNTNF. Written as DNA, the CDR3 is TGTGCCATCAGTGAGGACGGTGGGAACACAAACTTC.